These 6 T cell receptor beta chains share one sample of origin, sequenced in a study of cytomegalovirus exposure and HLA in healthy donors. PCR primers comprised 60 Vbeta and 13 Jbeta primers. The assay was immunoSEQ multiplex PCR, and TCRdb's table has in-frame clones only and misses some. The repertoire holds 150,000 to 200,000 clones, with about four fifths as singletons. Sequencing input: PBMCs. The receptor set was obtained from a woman in her forties or fifties in good health and CMV-seropositive.

CDR3 sequence: CASSSGAGGHNEQFF. The DNA of the CDR3 is TGTGCCAGCAGTTCCGGGGCGGGGGGGCACAATGAGCAGTTCTTC. This chain links TRBV6-5 with TRBJ2-1; 9 nucleotides align to TRBD2. The CDR3 is 15 amino acids. Germline V gene lookup returns CDR1 MNHEY and CDR2 SVGAGI. Trimming took 4 bases from V and 5 from J; bases not matched to a gene: 6.

V usage is TRBV15 and J usage is TRBJ2-3; 8 bases map to TRBD2. V lost 10 bases and J lost 0; bases outside the gene matches: 6. CDR3 size: 14 residues. Germline V gene lookup returns CDR1 LNHNV and CDR2 YYDKDF (reference sequence). Written as DNA, the CDR3 is TGTGCCAGCGCCGGGGGGGGGAGCACAGATACGCAGTATTTT. Translation: CASAGGGSTDTQYF.

The J gene is TRBJ1-1, the V gene TRBV10-3, with D perhaps TRBD1 (6 bases). The CDR3 has 15 amino acids. Trimming removed 6 bases from V and 3 bases from J, with 17 bases in between. CDR1 is ENHRY, CDR2 SYGVKD, per germline. CDR3 amino acids: CAIRPLTGKDTEAFF. The CDR3 DNA follows: TGTGCCATCAGACCACTCACAGGGAAGGACACTGAAGCTTTCTTT.

The chain joins TRBV7-6 to TRBJ2-5; TRBD1 aligns across 11 bases. This CDR3 contains 19 residues. J gave up 4 bases and V 2 bases, and 15 bases lay outside the gene matches. Germline CDR1 is SGHVS and CDR2 is FNYEAQ. CDR3 in DNA: TGTGCCAGCAGCTTATCTTGGGCGGACAGGGGGCGCGGGGGAGAGACCCAGTACTTC. It encodes CASSLSWADRGRGGETQYF.

This chain uses TRBV13 with TRBJ2-1; D possibly corresponds to TRBD1 (6 bases). The length of the CDR3 is 16 residues. Germline loops: CDR1 PRHDT, CDR2 FYEKMQ (reference sequence). V was trimmed by 7 bases and J by 1 base, leaving 17 bases between them. Written as DNA, the CDR3 is TGTGCCAGCACCCCTGGGGGCGGCCCATCCTACAATGAGCAGTTCTTC. Translating it yields CASTPGGGPSYNEQFF.

The V and J genes are TRBV19 and TRBJ2-2; D not certain. V was pared by 4 bases and J by 6 bases, with 9 bases between. Germline-derived CDR1 and CDR2 are LNHDA and SQIVND (reference sequence). The CDR3 length is 13 residues. The CDR3 here is CASSTQVAGELFF. The CDR3, as DNA: TGTGCCAGTAGTACCCAGGTAGCCGGGGAGCTGTTTTTT.